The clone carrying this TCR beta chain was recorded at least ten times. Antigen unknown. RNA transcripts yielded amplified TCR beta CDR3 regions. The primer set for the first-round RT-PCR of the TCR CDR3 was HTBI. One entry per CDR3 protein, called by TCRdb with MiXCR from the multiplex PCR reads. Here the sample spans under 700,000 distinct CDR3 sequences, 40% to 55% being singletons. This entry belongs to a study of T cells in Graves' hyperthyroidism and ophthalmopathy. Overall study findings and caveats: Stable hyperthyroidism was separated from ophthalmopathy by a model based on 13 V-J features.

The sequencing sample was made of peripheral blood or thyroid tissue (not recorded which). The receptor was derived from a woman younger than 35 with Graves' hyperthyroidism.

The CDR3 region has the DNA TGTGCCAGCAGCGTAGATACAGGGATGGCGCATTCACCCCTCCACTTT. It translates to CASSVDTGMAHSPLHF. The chain carries TRBV9 and TRBJ1-6; D possibly corresponds to TRBD1 (6 bases). Trimming shortened V by 0 bases and J by 8 bases, and 15 bases separated the two germline ends. CDR3 length: 16 amino acids. Germline CDR1 and CDR2: SGDLS and YYNGEE.